This T cell receptor beta chain was retrieved from a study (dated by TCRdb to the mid-2010s). Study-wide context: Whether tumor-infiltrating Tregs in breast cancer are recruited from blood Tregs or converted in situ from other CD4+ T cell subsets was tested.

Naive CD4+ T cells were purified with the Miltenyi Naive CD4+ T Cell Isolation kit, with Tregs depleted using CD25 microbeads. Tregs, naive and memory CD4+ T cells from tumor, blood and ipsilateral draining lymph nodes of about 5 breast cancer patients underwent full-length TCR alpha and beta sequencing. Ficoll density gradient centrifugation was used to isolate mononuclear cells from either lymph nodes or 50 ml of peripheral blood. A purity exceeding 90% was confirmed by FACS for the sorted cell populations. Regarding this clonotype: Its antigen is still unknown. The input lacks base qualities; no much larger clone sits a single base away.

On the study overall, not on this receptor specifically: Rather than covering whole repertoires, validation in the larger cohort was restricted to a single TCR beta V-J rearrangement. Tumor-infiltrating Treg TCR alpha and beta sequences overlapped most with tumor naive CD4+ T cells, then with blood naive CD4+ T cells. The TCR gene usage of tumor memory CD4+ T cells clustered together with blood and lymph node memory CD4+ cells and with lymph node naive CD4+ cells.

Full-length TCR variable regions were amplified by 5' RACE PCR with constant-region reverse primers, and semi-nested PCR with Nested Universal Primer A was subsequently performed. The ReliaPrep RNA Cell Miniprep System was used to extract total RNA, which was then reverse transcribed into 5'RACE-ready cDNA with the SMARTer RACE 5'/3' Kit. An Illumina MiSeq was used to sequence the full-length TCR alpha and beta libraries, which had been barcoded with multiplex adaptors. As for how the authors treated the data: For each of nine subset-tissue groups, sequencing data from the five patients were pooled, and the groups were compared by unsupervised clustering of TCR gene usage. Repertoire similarity was calculated with the Morisita-Horn index, weighting shared sequences by their contribution to each repertoire. In TCRdb, the public reads were trimmed at Q25 with fastp and aligned with MiXCR, with productive beta chains retained. Entries that share a CDR3 protein sequence are merged under the most common genes and DNA. The authors' filters were not applied to this entry. The sample records some 45,000 distinct CDR3 sequences, roughly 28% of which are singletons. The top ten clonotypes cover 2.1% of the sample.

Per the germline V gene (reference sequence), GTSNPN is the CDR1 and SVGIG is the CDR2. Trimming takes 0 bases from V and 6 bases from J, and the germline ends sit 9 bases apart. Measured from the cysteine to the phenylalanine, the CDR3 is 13 residues long. Solely the CDR3 DNA is kept, with 39 bases framed from the first base. Sequencing was performed on naive CD4+ T cells sorted from blood. What this sample's cell subset or site label stands for: naive CD4+ T cells, CD4+CD45RA+CD25-. The TCR comes from a female donor with breast cancer. The receptor chain draws on TRBV30 and TRBJ2-4, and TRBD2 may be the D gene, going by 5 matching bases. The CDR3 region has the sequence CAWSVGESNIQYF. DNA sequence: TGTGCCTGGAGTGTTGGGGAGTCAAACATTCAGTACTTC. With the portions outside the CDR3 filled from the reference TRBV30 and TRBJ2-4 genes, the complete variable region becomes SQTIHQWPATLVQPVGSPLSLECTVEGTSNPNLYWYRQAAGRGLQLLFYSVGIGQISSEVPQNLSASRPQDRQFILSSKKLLLSDSGFYLCAWSVGESNIQYFGAGTRLSVL.